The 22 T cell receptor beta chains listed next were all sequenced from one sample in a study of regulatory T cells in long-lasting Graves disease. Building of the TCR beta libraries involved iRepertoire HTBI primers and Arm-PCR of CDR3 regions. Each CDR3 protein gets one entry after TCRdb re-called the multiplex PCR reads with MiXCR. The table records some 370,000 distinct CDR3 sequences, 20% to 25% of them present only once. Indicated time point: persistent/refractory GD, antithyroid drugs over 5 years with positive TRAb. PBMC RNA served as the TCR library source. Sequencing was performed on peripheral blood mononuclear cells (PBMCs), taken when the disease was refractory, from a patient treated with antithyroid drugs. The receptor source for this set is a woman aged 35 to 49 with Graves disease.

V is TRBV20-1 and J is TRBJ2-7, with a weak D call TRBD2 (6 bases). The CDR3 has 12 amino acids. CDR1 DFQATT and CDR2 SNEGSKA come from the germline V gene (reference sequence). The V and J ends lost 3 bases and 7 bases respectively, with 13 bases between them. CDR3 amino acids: CSARGLSGEQYF. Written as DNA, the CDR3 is TGCAGTGCTAGGGGACTTTCGGGGGAGCAGTACTTC.

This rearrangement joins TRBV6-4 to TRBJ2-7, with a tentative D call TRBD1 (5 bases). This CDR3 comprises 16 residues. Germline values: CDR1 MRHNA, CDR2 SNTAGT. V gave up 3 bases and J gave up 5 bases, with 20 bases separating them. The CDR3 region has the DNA TGTGCCAGCAGTGATAGACAGAGACCTACGACGGACGAGCAGTACTTC. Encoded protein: CASSDRQRPTTDEQYF.

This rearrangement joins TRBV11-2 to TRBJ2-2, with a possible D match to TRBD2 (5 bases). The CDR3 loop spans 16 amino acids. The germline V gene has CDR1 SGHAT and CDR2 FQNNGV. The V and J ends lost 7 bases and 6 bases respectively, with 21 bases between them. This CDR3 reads CASTAGGESRPGELFF. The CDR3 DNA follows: TGTGCCAGCACCGCCGGTGGGGAGTCGCGTCCCGGGGAGCTGTTTTTT. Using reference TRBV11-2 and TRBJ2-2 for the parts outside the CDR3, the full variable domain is EAGVAQSPRYKIIEKRQSVAFWCNPISGHATLYWYQQILGQGPKLLIQFQNNGVVDDSQLPKDRFSAERLKGVDSTLKIQPAKLEDSAVYLCASTAGGESRPGELFFGEGSRLTVL.

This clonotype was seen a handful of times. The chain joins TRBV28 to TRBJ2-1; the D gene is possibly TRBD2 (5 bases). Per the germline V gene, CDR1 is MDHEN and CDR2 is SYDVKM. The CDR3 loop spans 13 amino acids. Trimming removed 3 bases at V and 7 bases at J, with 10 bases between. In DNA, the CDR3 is TGTGCCAGCAGTTTGAGGGTTGGGAATGAGCAGTTCTTC. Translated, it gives CASSLRVGNEQFF.

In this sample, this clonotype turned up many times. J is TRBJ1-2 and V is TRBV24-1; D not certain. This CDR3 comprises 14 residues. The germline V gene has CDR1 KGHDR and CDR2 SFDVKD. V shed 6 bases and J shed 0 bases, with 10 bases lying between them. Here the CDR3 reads CATSMSGSNYGYTF. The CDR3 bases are TGTGCCACCAGTATGTCGGGGTCTAACTATGGCTACACCTTC.

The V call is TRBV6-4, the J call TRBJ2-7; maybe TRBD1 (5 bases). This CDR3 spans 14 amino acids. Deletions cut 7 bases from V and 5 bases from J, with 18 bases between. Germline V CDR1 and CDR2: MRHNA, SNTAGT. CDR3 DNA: TGTGCCAGCAAAAGACAGATCCACGATAACGAGCAGTACTTC. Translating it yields CASKRQIHDNEQYF.

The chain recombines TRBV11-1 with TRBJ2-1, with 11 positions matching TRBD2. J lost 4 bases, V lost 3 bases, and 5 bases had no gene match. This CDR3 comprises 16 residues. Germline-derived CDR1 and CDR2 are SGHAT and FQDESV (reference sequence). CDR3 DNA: TGTGCCAGCAGCTTTTACACTAGCGGGAGTTACAATGAGCAGTTCTTC. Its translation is CASSFYTSGSYNEQFF.

CDR3 residues: CASSLGTGLVTDTQYF. In DNA, the CDR3 is TGTGCCAGCAGTCTCGGGACAGGGCTAGTCACAGATACGCAGTATTTT. This chain connects TRBV28 to TRBJ2-3; 9 bases fit TRBD1. Germline loops: CDR1 MDHEN, CDR2 SYDVKM. This CDR3 region has 16 residues. V shed 5 bases, J shed 2 bases, and the junction held 8 bases outside the gene matches.

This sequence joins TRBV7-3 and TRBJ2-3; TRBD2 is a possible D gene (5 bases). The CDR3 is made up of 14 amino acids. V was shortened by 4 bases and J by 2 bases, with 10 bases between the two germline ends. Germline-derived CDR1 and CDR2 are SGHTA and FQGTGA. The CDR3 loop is CASSSEGNTDTQYF. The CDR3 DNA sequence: TGTGCCAGCAGCTCCGAGGGCAACACAGATACGCAGTATTTT.

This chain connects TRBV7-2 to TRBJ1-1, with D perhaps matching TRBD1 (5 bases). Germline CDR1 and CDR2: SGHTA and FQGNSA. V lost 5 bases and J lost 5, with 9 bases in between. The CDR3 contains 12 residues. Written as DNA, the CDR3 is TGTGCCAGCAGCATCAGGGTGACTGAAGCTTTCTTT. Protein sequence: CASSIRVTEAFF.

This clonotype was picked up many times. The CDR3 reads CSAPTSGAGTQYF. The CDR3 DNA follows: TGCAGTGCCCCGACTAGCGGAGCGGGTACCCAGTACTTC. The gene calls are TRBV20-1 and TRBJ2-5, with 9 positions matching TRBD2. The CDR3 contains 13 residues. V dropped 6 bases and J dropped 8; count of bases not matched to a gene: 10. From germline, CDR1 is DFQATT and CDR2 SNEGSKA (reference sequence).

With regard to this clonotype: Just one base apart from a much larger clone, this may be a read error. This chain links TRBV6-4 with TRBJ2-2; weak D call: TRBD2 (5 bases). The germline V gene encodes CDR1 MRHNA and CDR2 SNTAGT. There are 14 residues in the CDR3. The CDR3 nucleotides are TGTGCCAGCAGCCCCGACTGGAACACCGGGGAGCTGTCTTTT. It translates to CASSPDWNTGELSF.

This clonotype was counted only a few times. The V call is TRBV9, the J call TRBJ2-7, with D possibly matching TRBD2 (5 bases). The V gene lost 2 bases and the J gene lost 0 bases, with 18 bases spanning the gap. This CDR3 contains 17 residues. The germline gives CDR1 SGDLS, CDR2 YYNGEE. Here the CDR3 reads CASSVLAPLSGSYEQYF. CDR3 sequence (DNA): TGTGCCAGCAGCGTGCTAGCCCCTTTGTCAGGCTCCTACGAGCAGTACTTC.

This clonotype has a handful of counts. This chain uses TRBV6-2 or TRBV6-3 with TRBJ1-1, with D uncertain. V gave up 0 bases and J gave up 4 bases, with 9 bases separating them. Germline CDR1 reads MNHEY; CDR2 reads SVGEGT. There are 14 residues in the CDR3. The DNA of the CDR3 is TGTGCCAGCAGTTACTCCCGAGTAACCACTGAAGCTTTCTTT. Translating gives CASSYSRVTTEAFF.

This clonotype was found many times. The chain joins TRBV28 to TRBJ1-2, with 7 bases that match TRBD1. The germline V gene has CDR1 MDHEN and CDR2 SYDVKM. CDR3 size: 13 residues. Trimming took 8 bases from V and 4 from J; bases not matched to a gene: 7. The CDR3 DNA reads TGTGCCAGCTACGCTGGGACAGCCTATGGCTACACCTTC. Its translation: CASYAGTAYGYTF.

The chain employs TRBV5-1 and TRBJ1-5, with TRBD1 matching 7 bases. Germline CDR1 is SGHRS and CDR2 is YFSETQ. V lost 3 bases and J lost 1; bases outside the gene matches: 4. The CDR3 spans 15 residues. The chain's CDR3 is CASSYQGESNQPQHF. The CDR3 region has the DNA TGCGCCAGCAGCTACCAGGGGGAAAGCAATCAGCCCCAGCATTTT.

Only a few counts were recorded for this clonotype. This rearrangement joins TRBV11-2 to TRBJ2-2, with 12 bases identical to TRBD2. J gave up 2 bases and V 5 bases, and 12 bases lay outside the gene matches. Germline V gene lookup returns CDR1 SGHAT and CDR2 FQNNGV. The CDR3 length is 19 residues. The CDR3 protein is CASSPSRWTSGTNTGELFF. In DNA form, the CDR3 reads TGTGCCAGCAGCCCTAGTCGTTGGACTAGCGGGACAAACACCGGGGAGCTGTTTTTT.

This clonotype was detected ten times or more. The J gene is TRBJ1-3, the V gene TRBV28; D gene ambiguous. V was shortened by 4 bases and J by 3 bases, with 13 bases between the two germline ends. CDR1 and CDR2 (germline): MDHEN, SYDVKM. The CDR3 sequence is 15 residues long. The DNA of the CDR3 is TGTGCCAGCAGTTGGGTCGCGCCGGGTGGAAACACCATATATTTT. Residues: CASSWVAPGGNTIYF.

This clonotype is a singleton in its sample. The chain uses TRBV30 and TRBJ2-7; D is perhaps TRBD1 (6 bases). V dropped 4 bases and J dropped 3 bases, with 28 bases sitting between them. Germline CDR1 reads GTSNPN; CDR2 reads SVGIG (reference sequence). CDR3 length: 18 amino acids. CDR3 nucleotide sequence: TGTGCCTGGACCAAGGGGACAATAGGACCCGATACTATCTACGAGCAGTACTTC. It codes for CAWTKGTIGPDTIYEQYF.

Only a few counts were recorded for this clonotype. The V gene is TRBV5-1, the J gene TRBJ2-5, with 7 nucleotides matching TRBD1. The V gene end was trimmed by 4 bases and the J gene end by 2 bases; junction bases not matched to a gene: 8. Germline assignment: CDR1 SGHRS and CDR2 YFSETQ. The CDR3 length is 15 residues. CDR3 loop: CASSPGTAAQETQYF. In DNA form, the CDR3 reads TGCGCCAGCAGCCCCGGGACAGCTGCTCAAGAGACCCAGTACTTC.

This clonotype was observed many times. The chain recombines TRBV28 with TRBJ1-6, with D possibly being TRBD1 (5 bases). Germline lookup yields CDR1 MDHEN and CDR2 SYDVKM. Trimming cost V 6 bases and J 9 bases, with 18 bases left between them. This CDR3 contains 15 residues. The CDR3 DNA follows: TGTGCCAGCAGCCTGGGCAGGGTGATAGTTTCACCCCTCCACTTT. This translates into CASSLGRVIVSPLHF.

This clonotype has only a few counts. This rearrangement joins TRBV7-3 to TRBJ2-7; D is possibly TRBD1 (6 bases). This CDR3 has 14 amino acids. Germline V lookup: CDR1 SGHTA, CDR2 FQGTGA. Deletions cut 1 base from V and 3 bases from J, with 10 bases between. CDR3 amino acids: CASSLNPTGYEQYF. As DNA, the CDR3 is TGTGCCAGCAGCTTAAACCCGACAGGCTACGAGCAGTACTTC.